A selection of T cell receptor beta chains follows, all from one sample in a study of T cells in Graves' hyperthyroidism and ophthalmopathy. TCRdb reprocessed the multiplex PCR reads with MiXCR, giving one entry per CDR3 protein. Here the sample spans hundreds of thousands of distinct CDR3 sequences, about 14% being singletons. Source material: blood. Receptor source: a woman aged 40 to 50 with Graves' ophthalmopathy. Each CDR3 is given with its conserved first and last residue. A D gene is named only where the DNA matches it firmly. A clone size is listed for some rows: how often the clone was seen (once, few, many), or a class if it is expanded.

CDR3aa: CASRPGQGNQPQHF
CDR3nt: TGTGCCAGCAGGCCGGGACAGGGGAATCAGCCCCAGCATTTT
j_gene: TRBJ1-5
d_gene: TRBD1
v_gene: TRBV12-3/TRBV12-4
abundance: many

CDR3aa: CASSLRAEQPQHF
CDR3nt: TGTGCCAGCAGTTTACGTGCGGAACAGCCCCAGCATTTT
j_gene: TRBJ1-5
d_gene: .
v_gene: TRBV12-3/TRBV12-4
abundance: many

CDR3aa: CASGPPRDGDTGELFF
CDR3nt: TGTGCCAGCGGGCCTCCCCGGGACGGTGACACCGGGGAGCTGTTTTTT
j_gene: TRBJ2-2
d_gene: .
v_gene: TRBV6-2/TRBV6-3
abundance: many

CDR3aa: CASSSSTGTGTYEQYF
CDR3nt: TGTGCCAGCAGTTCGTCCACCGGGACAGGAACCTACGAGCAGTACTTC
j_gene: TRBJ2-7
d_gene: TRBD1
v_gene: TRBV28
abundance: many

CDR3aa: CTSGWGGEQYF
CDR3nt: TGTACCAGCGGGTGGGGGGGCGAGCAGTACTTC
j_gene: TRBJ2-7
d_gene: TRBD2
v_gene: TRBV28
abundance: few

CDR3aa: CSARIGTKYEQYF
CDR3nt: TGCAGTGCTAGGATTGGGACAAAATACGAGCAGTACTTC
j_gene: TRBJ2-7
d_gene: .
v_gene: TRBV20-1
abundance: .

CDR3aa: CASSLGILGTEAFF
CDR3nt: TGTGCCAGCAGCTTAGGAATCCTAGGGACCGAAGCTTTCTTT
j_gene: TRBJ1-1
d_gene: .
v_gene: TRBV7-8
abundance: many

CDR3aa: CASSQDHTGSSGNTIYF
CDR3nt: TGCGCCAGCAGCCAAGATCATACAGGGAGCTCTGGAAACACCATATATTTT
j_gene: TRBJ1-3
d_gene: .
v_gene: TRBV4-3
abundance: many

CDR3aa: CASSMNRGYEQYF
CDR3nt: TGTGCCAGCAGTATGAACCGGGGATACGAGCAGTACTTC
j_gene: TRBJ2-7
d_gene: .
v_gene: TRBV6-2/TRBV6-3
abundance: medium-sized

CDR3aa: CASSYSTGAMEETQYF
CDR3nt: TGTGCCAGCAGTTACTCGACGGGAGCAATGGAAGAGACCCAGTACTTC
j_gene: TRBJ2-5
d_gene: .
v_gene: TRBV6-5
abundance: many